A single sample gave rise to the 12 T cell receptor beta chains below, sequenced in a study of identical twins. TCRdb re-analysed the 5' RACE reads in MiXCR, keeping a single row per CDR3 protein. The top ten clones hold under 3.5% of a sample with about 570,000 distinct CDR3 sequences, approximately 9.6% of them seen once. A further study also used this sample, focusing on yellow fever vaccine responses in identical twins.

Sequenced sample: PBMCs. These receptors all stem from a woman between 18 and 29 years old in good health.

The V call is TRBV20-1, the J call TRBJ2-3, with D uncertain. CDR3 length equals 15 residues. Trimming removed 3 bases from V and 1 base from J, with 14 bases in between. CDR1 DFQATT and CDR2 SNEGSKA come from the germline V gene (reference sequence). The CDR3 here is CSASRDDRGTDTQYF. The CDR3 nucleotides read TGCAGTGCTAGCCGCGATGACCGGGGCACAGATACGCAGTATTTT.

This clonotype appeared a few times. The chain couples TRBV20-1 to TRBJ2-5; 13 bases fit TRBD2. V shed 6 bases, J shed 4 bases, and the junction held 8 bases outside the gene matches. The CDR3 consists of 15 residues. The germline V gene encodes CDR1 DFQATT and CDR2 SNEGSKA (reference sequence). DNA for the CDR3: TGCAGTGCACCTACTAGCGGGGGGGTACCAGAGACCCAGTACTTC. Protein sequence: CSAPTSGGVPETQYF.

This clonotype was found a few times. The CDR3 nucleotides are TGCGCCAGCAGCTACCGGGACAGCGATGGCTACACCTTC. This sequence encodes CASSYRDSDGYTF. The rearrangement links TRBV5-1 to TRBJ1-2; 7 nucleotides align to TRBD1. CDR3 length: 13 amino acids. Trimming cost V 3 bases and J 6 bases; bases outside gene matches: 5. Germline V lookup: CDR1 SGHRS, CDR2 YFSETQ.

This clonotype has at least ten counts. The rearrangement uses TRBV6-1 and TRBJ2-1; 9 nucleotides agree with TRBD2. CDR1 MNHNS and CDR2 SASEGT come from the germline V gene. V dropped 5 bases and J dropped 8; count of bases not matched to a gene: 10. This CDR3 comprises 15 residues. The CDR3 loop reads CASSRSSGRRDEQFF. In nucleotides, the CDR3 is TGTGCCAGCAGTCGGAGTAGCGGGAGAAGGGATGAGCAGTTCTTC.

The rearrangement uses TRBV30 and TRBJ1-5; D is possibly TRBD1 (5 bases). This CDR3 region has 14 residues. Per the germline V gene, CDR1 is GTSNPN and CDR2 is SVGIG (reference sequence). The V gene lost 4 bases and the J gene lost 0 bases, with 10 bases spanning the gap. The CDR3 sequence is CAWTLGDSNQPQHF. CDR3 in DNA: TGTGCCTGGACCCTAGGGGATAGCAATCAGCCCCAGCATTTT.

This clonotype occurred many times. The V call is TRBV29-1, the J call TRBJ2-3; D is perhaps TRBD2 (5 bases). The CDR3 has 13 amino acids. Germline-derived CDR1 and CDR2 are SQVTM and ANQGSEA. The V gene lost 7 bases and the J gene lost 1 base, with 12 bases spanning the gap. The CDR3 spells CSAAPGGTDTQYF. The CDR3 coding sequence is TGCAGCGCCGCCCCCGGGGGCACAGATACGCAGTATTTT.

A few counts support this clonotype. CDR3 sequence: CATSDSLAGETDTQYF. The CDR3 nucleotides read TGTGCCACCAGTGATTCTCTAGCGGGAGAGACAGATACGCAGTATTTT. This chain uses TRBV24-1 with TRBJ2-3, with 10 positions matching TRBD2. The CDR3 spans 16 residues. The V segment lost 2 bases and the J segment 3 bases; nucleotides outside the gene matches: 4. Germline CDR1 KGHDR, CDR2 SFDVKD.

V is TRBV7-3 and J is TRBJ2-7; 7 nucleotides agree with TRBD2. Losses at the gene ends were 6 bases for V and 3 bases for J; bases not matched to a gene: 11. The CDR3 contains 15 residues. Per the germline V gene, CDR1 is SGHTA and CDR2 is FQGTGA. This chain's CDR3 is CASSWAGDPHYEQYF. The CDR3 DNA reads as TGTGCCAGCAGTTGGGCGGGAGATCCTCACTACGAGCAGTACTTC.

This clonotype was counted many times. The V and J genes are TRBV20-1 and TRBJ1-3; D is unresolved. The germline V and J ends were trimmed by 6 bases and 2 bases, with 14 bases remaining between them. In germline, CDR1 is DFQATT, CDR2 SNEGSKA (reference sequence). This CDR3 has 14 residues. CDR3 amino acids: CSALRRAAGNTIYF. DNA of the CDR3: TGCAGTGCCCTCAGGAGGGCGGCTGGAAACACCATATATTTT.

In its sample, this clonotype was seen a few times. This chain joins TRBV15 and TRBJ2-3; perhaps TRBD1 as D (6 bases). V was clipped by 2 bases and J by 3 bases, with 12 bases between them. CDR1 and CDR2 from the germline V gene are LNHNV and YYDKDF (reference sequence). The length of the CDR3 is 15 residues. This chain's CDR3 is CATSRLVQGTDTQYF. The CDR3 bases are TGTGCCACCAGCAGACTCGTACAGGGTACAGATACGCAGTATTTT.

This clonotype has a handful of counts. The chain employs TRBV27 and TRBJ1-2; D is perhaps TRBD1 (5 bases). From germline, CDR1 is MNHEY and CDR2 SMNVEV (reference sequence). Between the trimmed V and J ends, which lost 5 bases and 3 bases, there was a span of 25 bases. This CDR3 has 18 amino acids. The CDR3 is CASSAYAGSLSGDYGYTF. The CDR3 DNA sequence: TGTGCCAGCAGTGCCTACGCCGGCAGTCTCTCGGGGGACTATGGCTACACCTTC.

This chain joins TRBV29-1 and TRBJ2-7, with 7 bases aligning to TRBD1. The CDR3 runs to 13 residues. The trim removed 7 bases at V and 4 bases at J, leaving 10 bases unmatched. Germline V gives CDR1 SQVTM, CDR2 ANQGSEA. CDR3 residues: CSGTQGDGYEQYF. Written as DNA, the CDR3 is TGCAGCGGAACTCAGGGGGACGGATACGAGCAGTACTTC.